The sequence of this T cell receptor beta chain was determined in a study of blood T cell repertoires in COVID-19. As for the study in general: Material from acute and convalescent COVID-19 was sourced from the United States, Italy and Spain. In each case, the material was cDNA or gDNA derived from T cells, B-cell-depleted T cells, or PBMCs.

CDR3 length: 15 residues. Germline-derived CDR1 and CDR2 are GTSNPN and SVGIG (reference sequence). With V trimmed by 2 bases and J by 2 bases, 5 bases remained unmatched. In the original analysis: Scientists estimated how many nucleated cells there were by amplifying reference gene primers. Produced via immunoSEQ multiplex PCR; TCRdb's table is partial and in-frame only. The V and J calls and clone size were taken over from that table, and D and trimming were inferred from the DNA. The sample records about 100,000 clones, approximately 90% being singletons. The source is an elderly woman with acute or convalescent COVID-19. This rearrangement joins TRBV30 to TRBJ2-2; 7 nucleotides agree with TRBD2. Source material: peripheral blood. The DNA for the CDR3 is TGTGCCTGGAGTTTCGCGGGAGTAAACACCGGGGAGCTGTTTTTT. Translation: CAWSFAGVNTGELFF. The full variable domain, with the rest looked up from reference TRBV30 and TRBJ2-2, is SQTIHQWPATLVQPVGSPLSLECTVEGTSNPNLYWYRQAAGRGLQLLFYSVGIGQISSEVPQNLSASRPQDRQFILSSKKLLLSDSGFYLCAWSFAGVNTGELFFGEGSRLTVL.